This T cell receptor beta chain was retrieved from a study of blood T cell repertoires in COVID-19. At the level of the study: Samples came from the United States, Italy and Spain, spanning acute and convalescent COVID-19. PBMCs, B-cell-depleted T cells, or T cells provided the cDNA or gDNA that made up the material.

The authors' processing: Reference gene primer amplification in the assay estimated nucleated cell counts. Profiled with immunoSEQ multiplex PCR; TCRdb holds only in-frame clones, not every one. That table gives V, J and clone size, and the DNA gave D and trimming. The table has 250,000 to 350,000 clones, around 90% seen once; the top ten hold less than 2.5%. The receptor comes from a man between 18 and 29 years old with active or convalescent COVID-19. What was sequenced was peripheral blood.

CDR3 protein: CASSWTSGLATGELFF. The CDR3 DNA is TGCGCCAGCAGCTGGACTAGCGGGCTCGCCACCGGGGAGCTGTTTTTT. This sequence joins TRBV5-1 and TRBJ2-2; 11 bases map to TRBD2. The trim removed 3 bases at V and 4 bases at J, leaving 5 bases unmatched. Germline values: CDR1 SGHRS, CDR2 YFSETQ. The CDR3 runs to 16 residues.